This T cell receptor (beta chain) was captured by sequencing in a study of cytomegalovirus exposure and HLA in healthy donors. Regarding the study as a whole: About 87% or about 30% of the time was how often most TCR beta V segments were productive, according to an earlier analysis. The authors considered a cluster of highly shared sequence variants likely to be a sequencing artifact. TCR beta sequences reportedly predicted most subjects' HLA-A and HLA-B alleles accurately. The authors listed approximately 160 TCR beta chains as cytomegalovirus-associated.

The germline CDR1 and CDR2 sequences are MRHNA and SNTAGT. Unmatched junction bases numbered 18, after V lost 7 bases and J lost 10 bases. The CDR3 has 15 amino acids. To note about this clone: Its antigen is as yet unknown.

The study ran its PCR with 60 Vbeta and 13 Jbeta primers. Method: immunoSEQ multiplex PCR; TCRdb's copy keeps in-frame clones and lacks some. The profile covers 50,000 to 65,000 clones, with around 66% appearing a single time and 2.5% to 3% taken by the ten largest. The chain links TRBV6-4 to TRBJ1-1; 7 nucleotides line up with TRBD1. What was sequenced was PBMCs. This clonotype was obtained from a man aged 18 to 29 in good health and CMV-seronegative. CDR3 nucleotide sequence: TGTGCCAGCAAGATGAGGGAAGGGACAGCCCTCGGAGCTTTCTTT. This translates into CASKMREGTALGAFF.